The rows below give T cell receptor beta chains drawn from one sample of a study of cytomegalovirus exposure and HLA in healthy donors. Sequencing used immunoSEQ multiplex PCR; TCRdb keeps in-frame clones, though not all of them. The sample has just under 250,000 clones; 82% are singletons. The sample comprised PBMCs. The receptors derive from a middle-aged woman in good health and CMV-seropositive. The CDR3 runs from the conserved cysteine through the conserved F or W. Fields, in order: D gene, V gene, CDR3 protein. A D gene is named only where the DNA matches it firmly.

d_call: TRBD2
v_call: TRBV9
cdr3_aa: CASSPGVAGGVQETQYF

d_call: TRBD1
v_call: TRBV11-2
cdr3_aa: CASSRDRQGSDTGELFF

d_call: -
v_call: TRBV10-3
cdr3_aa: CAIRDGGGYNSPLHF

d_call: -
v_call: TRBV5-4
cdr3_aa: CASSSELGVSTDTQYF

d_call: TRBD2
v_call: TRBV10-3
cdr3_aa: CAITSEGTDTQYF

d_call: TRBD2
v_call: TRBV7-2
cdr3_aa: CASSPRGGPYSSYEQYF

d_call: TRBD1
v_call: TRBV29-1
cdr3_aa: CSVETGTGDYEQYF

d_call: TRBD1
v_call: TRBV30
cdr3_aa: CAWSVVGGVGYTF

d_call: -
v_call: TRBV29-1
cdr3_aa: CSVGSADTQYF

d_call: -
v_call: TRBV15
cdr3_aa: CATSREGVPEAFF

d_call: -
v_call: TRBV6-1
cdr3_aa: CASNPGGTANYEQYF

d_call: -
v_call: TRBV12-5
cdr3_aa: CASGPPDPMNTEAFF

d_call: TRBD2
v_call: TRBV5-1
cdr3_aa: CASSLEPSGPTDTQYF

d_call: -
v_call: TRBV9
cdr3_aa: CASSVGGGTAEAFF

d_call: -
v_call: TRBV7-9
cdr3_aa: CASSDKGGRSPLHF

d_call: TRBD1
v_call: TRBV6-5
cdr3_aa: CASRKTGVDNSPLHF

d_call: TRBD1
v_call: TRBV7-2
cdr3_aa: CASSPRQGRGKYGYTF

d_call: -
v_call: TRBV11-2
cdr3_aa: CASSLNIFYEQYF

d_call: TRBD1
v_call: TRBV6-5
cdr3_aa: CASRRGQGSGYTF

d_call: -
v_call: TRBV19
cdr3_aa: CASSPSHRDTEAFF

d_call: TRBD1
v_call: TRBV28
cdr3_aa: CASSFQTGRALHGYTF